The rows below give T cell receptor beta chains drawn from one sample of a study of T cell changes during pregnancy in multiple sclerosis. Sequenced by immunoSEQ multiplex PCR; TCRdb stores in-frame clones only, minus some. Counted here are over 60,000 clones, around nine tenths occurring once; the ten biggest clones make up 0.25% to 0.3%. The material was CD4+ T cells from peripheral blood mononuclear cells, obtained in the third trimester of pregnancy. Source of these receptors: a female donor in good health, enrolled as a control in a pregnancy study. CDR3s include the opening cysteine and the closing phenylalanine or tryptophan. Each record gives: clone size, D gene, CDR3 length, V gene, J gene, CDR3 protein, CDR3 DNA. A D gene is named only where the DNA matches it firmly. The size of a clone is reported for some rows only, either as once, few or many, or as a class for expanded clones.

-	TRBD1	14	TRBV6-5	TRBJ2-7	CASSWTGVSYEQYF	TGTGCCAGCAGTTGGACAGGCGTCTCCTACGAGCAGTACTTC
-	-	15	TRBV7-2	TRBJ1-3	CASSPDSLSGNTIYF	TGTGCCAGCAGCCCGGACAGCCTCTCTGGAAACACCATATATTTT
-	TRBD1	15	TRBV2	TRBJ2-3	CASSGQGAILDTQYF	TGTGCCAGCAGTGGACAGGGGGCAATTTTGGATACGCAGTATTTT
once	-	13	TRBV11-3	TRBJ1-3	CASRFNSGNTIYF	TGTGCCAGCAGGTTCAACTCTGGAAACACCATATATTTT
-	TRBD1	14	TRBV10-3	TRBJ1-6	CAISPDRGGSPLHF	TGTGCCATCAGTCCTGACAGGGGGGGTTCACCCCTCCACTTT
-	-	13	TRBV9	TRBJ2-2	CASSVGSAGELFF	TGTGCCAGCAGCGTAGGGTCGGCCGGGGAGCTGTTTTTT
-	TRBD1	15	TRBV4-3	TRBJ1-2	CASSAFGTADYGYTF	TGCGCCAGCAGCGCCTTTGGGACAGCGGACTATGGCTACACCTTC
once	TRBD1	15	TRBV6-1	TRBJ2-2	CASSRTGGYTGELFF	TGTGCCAGCAGTCGGACAGGGGGATACACCGGGGAGCTGTTTTTT
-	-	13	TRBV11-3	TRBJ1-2	CASSMIQDYGYTF	TGTGCCAGCAGCATGATCCAGGACTATGGCTACACCTTC
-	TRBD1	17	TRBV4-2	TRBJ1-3	CASSPYWTGEAGNTIYF	TGTGCCAGCAGCCCATACTGGACAGGGGAGGCAGGAAACACCATATATTTT
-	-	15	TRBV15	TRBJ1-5	CATSRVRGYDQPQHF	TGTGCCACCAGCAGAGTGCGAGGTTATGATCAGCCCCAGCATTTT
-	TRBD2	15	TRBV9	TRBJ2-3	CASSGASGGTYTQYF	TGTGCCAGCAGCGGTGCTAGCGGGGGGACATATACGCAGTATTTT
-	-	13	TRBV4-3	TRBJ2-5	CASSQDLRETQYF	TGCGCCAGCAGCCAAGACCTCCGAGAGACCCAGTACTTC
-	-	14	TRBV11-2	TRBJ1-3	CASSPQASGNTIYF	TGTGCCAGCAGCCCCCAGGCCTCTGGAAACACCATATATTTT
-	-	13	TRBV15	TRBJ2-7	CATSMSRTGEQYF	TGTGCCACCAGTATGAGTCGTACGGGGGAGCAGTACTTC
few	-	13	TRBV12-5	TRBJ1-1	CASGEVPGLRAFF	TGTGCTAGTGGGGAAGTTCCGGGTCTTCGTGCTTTCTTT
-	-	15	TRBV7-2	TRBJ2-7	CASSLDIISSREQYF	TGTGCCAGCAGCTTAGATATCATTAGCTCGCGCGAGCAGTACTTC
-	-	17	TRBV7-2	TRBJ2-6	CASSLSGTPAGANVLTF	TGTGCCAGCAGCCTCTCCGGGACACCGGCTGGGGCCAACGTCCTGACTTTC
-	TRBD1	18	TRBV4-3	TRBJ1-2	CASSQDRRTGGFSYGYTF	TGCGCCAGCAGCCAAGATCGAAGGACAGGGGGCTTCTCCTATGGCTACACCTTC
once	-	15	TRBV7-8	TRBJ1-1	CASSLEGGSYTEAFF	TGTGCCAGCAGCTTAGAGGGCGGGTCCTACACTGAAGCTTTCTTT
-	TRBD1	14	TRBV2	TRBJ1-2	CASSGQGAHYGYTF	TGTGCCAGCAGTGGCCAGGGGGCGCATTATGGCTACACCTTC
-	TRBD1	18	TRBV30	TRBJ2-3	CAWSNLQGAVIGTDTQYF	TGTGCCTGGAGTAATCTACAGGGGGCCGTGATCGGGACAGATACGCAGTATTTT
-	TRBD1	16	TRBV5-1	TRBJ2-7	CASSPSSGTDHYEQYF	TGCGCCAGCAGCCCCTCTTCCGGGACAGATCACTACGAGCAGTACTTC
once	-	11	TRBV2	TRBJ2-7	CASARSYEQYF	TGTGCCAGCGCCCGGTCCTACGAGCAGTACTTC
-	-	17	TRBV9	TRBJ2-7	CASSDPYAAGESYEQYF	TGTGCCAGCAGCGATCCTTATGCCGCAGGGGAGTCATACGAGCAGTACTTC
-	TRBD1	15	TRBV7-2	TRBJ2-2	CASSLGTGWSGELFF	TGTGCCAGCAGCTTAGGGACAGGGTGGTCCGGGGAGCTGTTTTTT
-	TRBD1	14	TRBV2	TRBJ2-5	CASKEDRAIQTQYF	TGTGCCAGCAAAGAGGACAGGGCTATACAGACCCAGTACTTC
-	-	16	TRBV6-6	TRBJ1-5	CASSYSADRSNQPQHF	TGTGCCAGCAGTTACTCAGCGGACAGAAGCAATCAGCCCCAGCATTTT
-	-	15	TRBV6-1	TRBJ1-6	CASSEERPEVSPLHF	TGTGCCAGCAGTGAAGAGAGACCGGAGGTTTCACCCCTCCACTTT
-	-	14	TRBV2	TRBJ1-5	CASTEGMGNQPQHF	TGTGCCAGCACGGAGGGTATGGGCAATCAGCCCCAGCATTTT
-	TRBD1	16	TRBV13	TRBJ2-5	CASSPSFGTGEETQYF	TGTGCCAGCAGCCCCTCTTTCGGGACAGGGGAGGAGACCCAGTACTTC
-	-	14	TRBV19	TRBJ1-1	CASSIEGRNTEAFF	TGTGCCAGTAGTATAGAAGGGAGAAACACTGAAGCTTTCTTT
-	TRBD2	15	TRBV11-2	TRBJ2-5	CASSPFLRGAETQYF	TGTGCCAGCAGCCCCTTCCTGCGGGGGGCAGAGACCCAGTACTTC
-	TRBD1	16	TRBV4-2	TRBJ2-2	CASSRRQGRDTGELFF	TGTGCCAGCAGCCGGAGACAGGGTAGAGACACCGGGGAGCTGTTTTTT
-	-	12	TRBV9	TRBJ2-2	CASRDSVGELFF	TGTGCCAGCAGAGACTCTGTTGGGGAGCTGTTTTTT
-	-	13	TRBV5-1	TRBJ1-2	CASSPPGDYGYTF	TGCGCCAGCAGCCCCCCCGGAGACTATGGCTACACCTTC
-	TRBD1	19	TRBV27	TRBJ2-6	CASSQGPDRVWAGANVLTF	TGTGCCAGCAGTCAAGGGCCCGACAGGGTATGGGCTGGGGCCAACGTCCTGACTTTC
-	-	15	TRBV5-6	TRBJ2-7	CASSRSGFLSYEQYF	TGTGCCAGCAGTCGAAGCGGGTTTTTGTCCTACGAGCAGTACTTC
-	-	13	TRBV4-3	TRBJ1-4	CASSPRGREKLFF	TGCGCCAGCAGCCCTAGGGGTCGGGAAAAACTGTTTTTT
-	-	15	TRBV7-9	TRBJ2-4	CASSLESGVKNIQYF	TGTGCCAGCAGCTTAGAGTCCGGGGTTAAAAACATTCAGTACTTC
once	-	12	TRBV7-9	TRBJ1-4	CASSPSGEKLFF	TGTGCCAGCAGCCCCTCGGGGGAGAAACTGTTTTTT